These 25 T cell receptor beta chains originate from one sample sequenced in a study of cytomegalovirus exposure and HLA in healthy donors. Primers for the PCR totalled 60 Vbeta and 13 Jbeta. Produced via immunoSEQ multiplex PCR; TCRdb's table is partial and in-frame only. Of tens of thousands of clones in the sample, approximately 80% were seen once. Specimen: PBMCs. These receptor sequences come from a man aged 25-40 years in good health and CMV-seropositive.

The J gene is TRBJ1-2, the V gene TRBV5-6; D unclear. CDR3 size: 12 residues. V was shortened by 6 bases and J by 3 bases, with 9 bases between the two germline ends. Germline-derived CDR1 and CDR2 are SGHDT and YYEEEE. CDR3 in DNA: TGTGCCAGCACCGGTCGGGACTATGGCTACACCTTC. Protein sequence: CASTGRDYGYTF.

This clone was picked up a small number of times. The chain couples TRBV4-1 to TRBJ1-4; a weak D match, TRBD1 (6 bases). Germline loops: CDR1 MGHRA, CDR2 YSYEKL. This CDR3 has 17 amino acids. The ends were cut back, 3 bases at V and 8 bases at J, with 22 bases in the middle. The CDR3 DNA sequence: TGCGCCAGCAGCCACGGCGAATCGGGGGGCCGGGGAGAAAAACTGTTTTTT. As protein: CASSHGESGGRGEKLFF.

The DNA of the CDR3 is TGCGCCAGCAGCTTGGTACAGGGTTACAACTATGGCTACACCTTC. It translates to CASSLVQGYNYGYTF. The genes are TRBV5-1 and TRBJ1-2; possibly TRBD1 for D (6 bases). CDR1 SGHRS and CDR2 YFSETQ come from the germline V gene. V lost 0 bases and J lost 2, with 11 bases in between. The CDR3 is 15 residues long.

This clone was seen only a few times. The V call is TRBV5-1, the J call TRBJ2-3, with D possibly being TRBD2 (5 bases). V lost 0 bases, J lost 4 bases, and 18 bases lay in between. This CDR3 spans 17 amino acids. Per the germline V gene, CDR1 is SGHRS and CDR2 is YFSETQ. The CDR3 sequence: CASSLAIAGKDSDTQYF. The CDR3 region has the DNA TGCGCCAGCAGCTTGGCGATAGCCGGGAAGGACTCAGATACGCAGTATTTT.

V is TRBV5-4 and J is TRBJ1-1; D is uncertain. Germline assignment: CDR1 SGHNT and CDR2 YYREEE (reference sequence). This CDR3 has 15 residues. Trimming took off 0 bases at V and 4 bases at J, with 13 bases between the two ends. The CDR3 DNA sequence: TGTGCCAGCAGCTTGGTTTGGGAGAGAGGCACTGAAGCTTTCTTT. Translating gives CASSLVWERGTEAFF.

V gene TRBV6-5 combines with J gene TRBJ1-1, with D perhaps TRBD1 (5 bases). The V gene's germline CDR1 is MNHEY and CDR2 SVGAGI. CDR3 length equals 15 residues. With 0 bases removed from V and 5 bases from J, the gap between germline ends came to 13 bases. The DNA for the CDR3 is TGTGCCAGCAGTTACTCGAAGGGGAGCGGGACTGAAGCTTTCTTT. As protein: CASSYSKGSGTEAFF.

The chain couples TRBV7-3 to TRBJ2-1; 7 bases are shared with TRBD2. Losses at the gene ends were 3 bases for V and 10 bases for J; bases not matched to a gene: 9. CDR1 and CDR2 (germline): SGHTA, FQGTGA. CDR3 length equals 14 residues. DNA for the CDR3: TGTGCCAGCAGCTTCCAAGCGGGGACGGCGGAGCAGTTCTTC. Protein sequence: CASSFQAGTAEQFF.

This chain links TRBV12-5 with TRBJ1-5; 9 nucleotides align to TRBD1. Germline V gene data show CDR1 as LGHNT and CDR2 as FRNRAP. Trimming removed 4 bases from V and 9 bases from J; junction bases left unmatched: 13. The CDR3 is 16 amino acids. The CDR3 reads CASGSPGQGGVWPQHF. The CDR3 DNA reads as TGTGCTAGTGGTTCACCGGGACAGGGAGGCGTTTGGCCCCAGCATTTT.

V usage is TRBV6-4 and J usage is TRBJ2-2, with 10 bases lining up with TRBD1. Germline V CDR1 and CDR2: MRHNA, SNTAGT. The CDR3 sequence is 16 residues long. The V gene end was trimmed by 4 bases and the J gene end by 6 bases; junction bases not matched to a gene: 8. In nucleotides, the CDR3 is TGTGCCAGCAGTGTGACAGGGGGCGCGCTAGCCGGGGAGCTGTTTTTT. Translated: CASSVTGGALAGELFF.

V and J are TRBV19 and TRBJ1-3, with D perhaps TRBD1 (5 bases). V dropped 3 bases and J dropped 4 bases, with 13 bases sitting between them. Germline V lookup: CDR1 LNHDA, CDR2 SQIVND (reference sequence). This CDR3 is built from 15 residues. The CDR3 DNA reads TGTGCCAGTAGTATCCATCAGGGATCGGGAAACACCATATATTTT. It specifies CASSIHQGSGNTIYF. Full variable domain (rest looked up from reference TRBV19 and TRBJ1-3): DGGITQSPKYLFRKEGQNVTLSCEQNLNHDAMYWYRQDPGQGLRLIYYSQIVNDFQKGDIAEGYSVSREKKESFPLTVTSAQKNPTAFYLCASSIHQGSGNTIYFGEGSWLTVV.

The chain joins TRBV7-2 to TRBJ2-3; 9 nucleotides align to TRBD1. Germline CDR1 is SGHTA and CDR2 is FQGNSA. V was pared by 10 bases and J by 3 bases, with 11 bases of the junction left unmatched. The CDR3 spans 15 residues. CDR3 nucleotides: TGTGCCACCAAGCTTCGGACAGGGGCTACAGATACGCAGTATTTT. It specifies CATKLRTGATDTQYF.

V and J are TRBV5-1 and TRBJ1-1; TRBD1 matches at 8 bases. CDR3 length: 15 residues. Germline assignment: CDR1 SGHRS and CDR2 YFSETQ. V gave up 5 bases and J gave up 1 base; unmatched junction bases: 7. The CDR3 region has the DNA TGCGCCAGCAGTATTAGGACAGGGCCGAACACTGAAGCTTTCTTT. This encodes CASSIRTGPNTEAFF. The entire variable domain, with the rest obtained from reference TRBV5-1 and TRBJ1-1, is as follows: KAGVTQTPRYLIKTRGQQVTLSCSPISGHRSVSWYQQTPGQGLQFLFEYFSETQRNKGNFPGRFSGRQFSNSRSEMNVSTLELGDSALYLCASSIRTGPNTEAFFGQGTRLTVV.

V usage is TRBV2 and J usage is TRBJ1-3, with D perhaps TRBD1 (5 bases). The CDR3 loop spans 14 amino acids. Deletions cut 6 bases from V and 0 bases from J, with 9 bases between. CDR1 is SNHLY, CDR2 FYNNEI, per germline. The CDR3, as DNA: TGTGCCAGCAGGAAGGGACTCTCTGGAAACACCATATATTTT. Protein product: CASRKGLSGNTIYF. The whole variable domain, remainder taken from reference TRBV2 and TRBJ1-3, is EPEVTQTPSHQVTQMGQEVILRCVPISNHLYFYWYRQILGQKVEFLVSFYNNEISEKSEIFDDQFSVERPDGSNFTLKIRSTKLEDSAMYFCASRKGLSGNTIYFGEGSWLTVV.

This clone was picked up a small number of times. The rearrangement joins TRBV6-1 to TRBJ2-7, with unresolved D. With 0 bases removed from V and 4 bases from J, the gap between germline ends came to 16 bases. Germline-derived CDR1 and CDR2 are MNHNS and SASEGT. CDR3 size: 16 residues. CDR3: CASSEAAADLFYEQYF. The DNA of the CDR3 is TGTGCCAGCAGTGAAGCGGCGGCAGACCTTTTTTACGAGCAGTACTTC.

The chain combines TRBV29-1 with TRBJ1-4; D unresolved. The CDR3 runs 11 residues. CDR1 is SQVTM, CDR2 ANQGSEA, per germline. Trimming removed 6 bases from V and 8 bases from J, with 10 bases in between. The CDR3: CSVFMREKLFF. The CDR3 DNA is TGCAGCGTGTTTATGAGAGAAAAACTGTTTTTT.

The chain has TRBV6-1 and TRBJ2-1; 7 bases fit TRBD2. This CDR3 spans 13 amino acids. Germline CDR1 and CDR2: MNHNS and SASEGT. V dropped 4 bases and J dropped 8; count of bases not matched to a gene: 5. The CDR3 loop is CASSAQLAYEQFF. DNA for the CDR3: TGTGCCAGCAGTGCCCAACTAGCGTATGAGCAGTTCTTC.

CDR3 residues: CASSLTGRNEKLFF. The CDR3, as DNA: TGTGCCAGCAGTCTGACAGGGCGTAATGAAAAACTGTTTTTT. The chain couples TRBV6-1 to TRBJ1-4, with 7 bases that match TRBD1. This CDR3 comprises 14 residues. CDR1 is MNHNS and CDR2 is SASEGT in the germline V gene. V was pared by 5 bases and J by 4 bases, with 4 bases of the junction left unmatched.

Only a few counts were recorded for this clone. The J gene is TRBJ1-3, the V gene TRBV5-5; D is possibly TRBD1 (6 bases). With 1 base removed from V and 7 bases from J, the gap between germline ends came to 6 bases. Germline-derived CDR1 and CDR2 are SGHKS and YYEKEE (reference sequence). CDR3 length: 12 residues. The CDR3: CASSLRGNTIYF. The CDR3 region has the DNA TGTGCCAGCAGCTTGAGGGGGAACACCATATATTTT.

The chain joins TRBV5-1 to TRBJ1-2; 12 bases agree with TRBD1. CDR3 length: 15 residues. With 3 bases clipped from V and 8 bases from J, the junction kept 8 bases outside the gene matches. Per germline, CDR1 SGHRS and CDR2 YFSETQ. CDR3 nucleotide sequence: TGCGCCAGCAGCTCTCCGGGACAGGGGGCGGAAGGCTACACCTTC. It codes for CASSSPGQGAEGYTF.

This rearrangement joins TRBV28 to TRBJ2-6; TRBD2 agrees at 8 bases. The CDR3 has 16 amino acids. Germline values: CDR1 MDHEN, CDR2 SYDVKM. V dropped 8 bases and J dropped 2; count of bases not matched to a gene: 8. The CDR3 bases are TGTGCCAGCCTTATAGCGGGGTCTCCTGGGGCCAACGTCCTGACTTTC. Amino acid sequence: CASLIAGSPGANVLTF.

The chain links TRBV7-9 to TRBJ1-1, with D uncertain. Germline V gene data show CDR1 as SEHNR and CDR2 as FQNEAQ (reference sequence). Trimming removed 2 bases from V and 4 bases from J, with 14 bases in between. The CDR3 has 15 amino acids. CDR3 DNA sequence: TGTGCCAGCAGCTTATTAGGGAGGGATGGCACTGAAGCTTTCTTT. This encodes CASSLLGRDGTEAFF.

The chain carries TRBV9 and TRBJ2-1; 7 bases line up with TRBD2. Germline trimming cut 3 bases from V and 5 bases from J; bases unmatched to any gene: 8. There are 15 residues in the CDR3. The V gene's germline CDR1 is SGDLS and CDR2 YYNGEE. The CDR3 DNA reads as TGTGCCAGCAGCGCACTGGGGAGGGAAAACAATGAGCAGTTCTTC. Its translation: CASSALGRENNEQFF.

CDR3 nucleotide sequence: TGCGCCAGCAGCCAAGAAAGCGGAATATACACTGAAGCTTTCTTT. The encoded protein is CASSQESGIYTEAFF. This rearrangement joins TRBV4-3 to TRBJ1-1; D is unclear. Germline CDR1 LGHNA, CDR2 YSLEER. This CDR3 spans 15 amino acids. Trimming removed 0 bases at V and 3 bases at J, with 11 bases between.

The gene calls are TRBV5-1 and TRBJ2-2; the match to TRBD1 covers 12 bases. V trimming: 6 bases; J trimming: 4 bases; junction bases outside the gene matches: 10. This CDR3 region has 17 residues. Germline assignment: CDR1 SGHRS and CDR2 YFSETQ. Here the CDR3 reads CASTIGTGGVVTGELFF. CDR3 nucleotides: TGCGCCAGCACCATTGGGACAGGGGGCGTGGTCACCGGGGAGCTGTTTTTT. The variable domain in full, with the rest retrieved from reference TRBV5-1 and TRBJ2-2, is KAGVTQTPRYLIKTRGQQVTLSCSPISGHRSVSWYQQTPGQGLQFLFEYFSETQRNKGNFPGRFSGRQFSNSRSEMNVSTLELGDSALYLCASTIGTGGVVTGELFFGEGSRLTVL.

This sequence joins TRBV7-2 and TRBJ1-5; no reliable D call. Germline CDR1 reads SGHTA; CDR2 reads FQGNSA. Deletions cut 6 bases from V and 6 bases from J, with 12 bases between. CDR3 length: 13 residues. The CDR3 sequence: CASSKGRSQPQHF. The CDR3 nucleotides read TGTGCCAGCAGTAAAGGGAGAAGTCAGCCCCAGCATTTT.